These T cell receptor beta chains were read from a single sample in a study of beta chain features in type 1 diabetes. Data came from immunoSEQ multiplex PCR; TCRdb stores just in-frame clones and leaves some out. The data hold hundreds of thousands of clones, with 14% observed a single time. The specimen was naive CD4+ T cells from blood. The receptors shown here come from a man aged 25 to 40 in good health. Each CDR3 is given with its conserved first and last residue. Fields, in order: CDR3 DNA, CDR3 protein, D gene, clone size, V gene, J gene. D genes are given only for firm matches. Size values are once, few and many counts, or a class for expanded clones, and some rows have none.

TGCGCCAGCAGCTTCGGCAGCGCTAATGAAAAACTGTTTTTT,CASSFGSANEKLFF,NA,NA,TRBV5-1,TRBJ1-4
TGTGCCAGCAGTTGGTACAGAGGACCCCTCCACTTT,CASSWYRGPLHF,NA,NA,TRBV27,TRBJ1-6
TGCGCCAGCAGCTTAAGTGGACAAGAGACCCAGTACTTC,CASSLSGQETQYF,NA,few,TRBV5-1,TRBJ2-5
TGTGCCACCAGCAGCGGACTAGCCACCGGGGAGCTGTTTTTT,CATSSGLATGELFF,TRBD2,NA,TRBV15,TRBJ2-2
TGTGCCAGCAGCCAAGAAAGAGGGGTTGGTGAAAAACTGTTTTTT,CASSQERGVGEKLFF,NA,NA,TRBV14,TRBJ1-4
TGTGCCAGCAGCGTAGGTCGTGATGAAAAACTGTTTTTT,CASSVGRDEKLFF,NA,few,TRBV5-6,TRBJ1-4
TGTGCCAGCAGCCGGTGGAGCTACTCCTACGAGCAGTACTTC,CASSRWSYSYEQYF,NA,NA,TRBV5-6,TRBJ2-7
TGTGCCACCAGCCGGCGTACAAGCTCCTACAATGAGCAGTTCTTC,CATSRRTSSYNEQFF,NA,few,TRBV15,TRBJ2-1
TGTGCCTCCCGGCAGAACACCGGGGAGCTGTTTTTT,CASRQNTGELFF,NA,NA,TRBV7-6,TRBJ2-2
TGTGCCAGCAGCGTAGGCTACGAGCAGTACTTC,CASSVGYEQYF,NA,NA,TRBV9,TRBJ2-7
TGCGCCAGCACCCGGGTTGGCGGGACCGTGGGGGCGCAGTATTTT,CASTRVGGTVGAQYF,NA,once,TRBV4-3,TRBJ2-3
TGCGCCAGCAGTGAACTAGCGTCCTACGAGCAGTACTTC,CASSELASYEQYF,TRBD2,NA,TRBV4-3,TRBJ2-7
TGTGCCAGCAGCTTAGGGACTCACCCCACAGATACGCAGTATTTT,CASSLGTHPTDTQYF,NA,once,TRBV7-6,TRBJ2-3
TGTGCCAGTATTACTGACAGGGGAAGGACTGAAGCTTTCTTT,CASITDRGRTEAFF,TRBD1,NA,TRBV19,TRBJ1-1
TGCGCCAGCAGCTACGAACCGGGACAGGGGGCTTCAGAGACCCAGTACTTC,CASSYEPGQGASETQYF,TRBD1,NA,TRBV5-1,TRBJ2-5
TGTGCCAGCAGCGGGCGACAGGGCCCCTACGAGCAGTACTTC,CASSGRQGPYEQYF,TRBD1,few,TRBV7-2,TRBJ2-7
TGTGCCTGGAGCCACGGGACAGGGAAAGGCTACACCTTC,CAWSHGTGKGYTF,TRBD1,NA,TRBV30,TRBJ1-2
TGTGCCAGCAGCTTAACTGTGGGGGCCAGAAGGACCCAGTACTTC,CASSLTVGARRTQYF,NA,NA,TRBV7-8,TRBJ2-5
TGTGCCAGCAGCTCGACAGGGGTACAGTCACCCCTCCACTTT,CASSSTGVQSPLHF,TRBD1,few,TRBV7-2,TRBJ1-6
TGTGCCAGCAGATGGGCGGCCTCCGGGGATACGCAGTATTTT,CASRWAASGDTQYF,NA,NA,TRBV7-2,TRBJ2-3
TGTGCCTGGACTCGACTAGCGGGAGGGGTTAGGGAGACCCAGTACTTC,CAWTRLAGGVRETQYF,TRBD2,few,TRBV30,TRBJ2-5
TGTGCCAGCAGCCGCTCCCTTTCCGGGCTACGTGGGGCCAACGTCCTGACTTTC,CASSRSLSGLRGANVLTF,NA,NA,TRBV7-9,TRBJ2-6
TGTGCCTGGAGTTCCGGGAACTCTGAGTGGGAAAAACTGTTTTTT,CAWSSGNSEWEKLFF,NA,few,TRBV30,TRBJ1-4
TGTGCCAGCAGTCGCGGAGGGTCGGGGAACACTGAAGCTTTCTTT,CASSRGGSGNTEAFF,NA,NA,TRBV7-9,TRBJ1-1
TGTGCCAGCAGCTCGGAAAGGGGGTCCCTTGGTAATGAGCAGTTCTTC,CASSSERGSLGNEQFF,NA,NA,TRBV11-2,TRBJ2-1
TGTGCCATCAGTGCGGGACTAGCGGTCAACAATGAGCAGTTCTTC,CAISAGLAVNNEQFF,TRBD2,few,TRBV10-3,TRBJ2-1
TGTGCCAGCAGCCTGGGGTATCGGAATTCACCCCTCCACTTT,CASSLGYRNSPLHF,NA,NA,TRBV14,TRBJ1-6
TGCGCCAGCAGCCGAGATGGTCGGGACAGGTATGCCGAGCAGTACTTC,CASSRDGRDRYAEQYF,TRBD1,NA,TRBV5-1,TRBJ2-7
TGTGCCAGCAGCTTCCTAGCGGGAGGCGGGGAGCTGTTTTTT,CASSFLAGGGELFF,TRBD2,NA,TRBV5-6,TRBJ2-2
TGTGCCAGCAGTTACTCTCGTGTGCAGTACTTC,CASSYSRVQYF,NA,few,TRBV6-5,TRBJ2-7
TGTGCCAGCTCACCCCAAGATACGCAGTATTTT,CASSPQDTQYF,NA,few,TRBV18,TRBJ2-3
TGTGCCAGCAGTTTAAAAGGGATGAACACTGAAGCTTTCTTT,CASSLKGMNTEAFF,NA,NA,TRBV27,TRBJ1-1
TGTGCCAGCAGCTTGATGAGCGGGCCAGAGACCCAGTACTTC,CASSLMSGPETQYF,NA,NA,TRBV5-4,TRBJ2-5
TGCGCCAGCAGCCAACCCCCGGCCGCCTACGAACCCCTCCACTTT,CASSQPPAAYEPLHF,NA,few,TRBV4-1,TRBJ1-6
TGTGCCAGTAGTCTATCAGATTACTATGGCTACACCTTC,CASSLSDYYGYTF,NA,NA,TRBV19,TRBJ1-2
TGTGCCAGCTCACGACAACCGGGACCTCGGTCACCCCTCCACTTT,CASSRQPGPRSPLHF,NA,NA,TRBV18,TRBJ1-6
TGTGCCAGCAGCTTGCAGGGATTTGGGACAGATACGCAGTATTTT,CASSLQGFGTDTQYF,NA,few,TRBV5-4,TRBJ2-3
TGTGCCAGCAGCTTCGAGAACAGGGACACCGGGGAGCTGTTTTTT,CASSFENRDTGELFF,NA,NA,TRBV11-3,TRBJ2-2
TGCGCCAGCAGCCAAACAGGACTCAAGGATCATGGCTACACCTTC,CASSQTGLKDHGYTF,NA,few,TRBV4-1,TRBJ1-2
TGTGCCAGCAGTCCCTCGACTAGCGGGAGAGTCACAGATACGCAGTATTTT,CASSPSTSGRVTDTQYF,TRBD2,few,TRBV28,TRBJ2-3
TGTGCCAGCAGCCCAACAGGTCTATCTAATGAAAAACTGTTTTTT,CASSPTGLSNEKLFF,NA,few,TRBV7-2,TRBJ1-4
TGTGCCAGTAGTATGGGTCAGGGTTTAACAGATACGCAGTATTTT,CASSMGQGLTDTQYF,NA,few,TRBV19,TRBJ2-3
TGTGCCAGCAGCTTCCATAGTGGGACAGATGAGCACGAGCAGTACTTC,CASSFHSGTDEHEQYF,TRBD1,NA,TRBV5-6,TRBJ2-7
TGTGCCAGCAGTGCACAGGGGTTTACTGAAGCTTTCTTT,CASSAQGFTEAFF,TRBD1,few,TRBV25-1,TRBJ1-1
TGTGCCAGCAGCCCCCGGACAGGACACGCAACTAATGAAAAACTGTTTTTT,CASSPRTGHATNEKLFF,TRBD1,NA,TRBV9,TRBJ1-4